The rows below give T cell receptor beta chains drawn from one sample of a study of T cells in Graves' hyperthyroidism and ophthalmopathy. TCRdb independently ran MiXCR on the multiplex PCR reads; one entry per CDR3 protein. The repertoire includes around 530,000 distinct CDR3 sequences, approximately 17% of them detected once, and approximately 15% sits in the top ten. Sequences were obtained from blood. The source is a young woman with Graves' ophthalmopathy. Each CDR3 is given with its conserved first and last residue. D genes are given only for firm matches. Part of the rows lack a size; the others show once, few, many or a class for expanded clones.

j_gene: TRBJ1-2; v_gene: TRBV20-1; abundance: NA; d_gene: NA; CDR3nt: TGCAGTGCTAGTGAGCGGGGCGGGTATTATGGCTACACCTTC; CDR3aa: CSASERGGYYGYTF
j_gene: TRBJ2-7; v_gene: TRBV9; abundance: many; d_gene: NA; CDR3nt: TGTGCCAGCAGCGCAAGGACAGAGTACGAGCAGTACTTC; CDR3aa: CASSARTEYEQYF
j_gene: TRBJ2-1; v_gene: TRBV30; abundance: many; d_gene: TRBD2; CDR3nt: TGTGCCTGGAGTAAAACTCCCGGACTAGCGGGAGCCGGATACAATGAGCAGTTCTTC; CDR3aa: CAWSKTPGLAGAGYNEQFF
j_gene: TRBJ2-3; v_gene: TRBV7-2; abundance: many; d_gene: TRBD2; CDR3nt: TGTGCCAGCAGCTTCCTAGCGGGAGATACGCAGTATTTT; CDR3aa: CASSFLAGDTQYF
j_gene: TRBJ1-1; v_gene: TRBV2; abundance: many; d_gene: NA; CDR3nt: TGTGCCAGCAGTGAAGGAAGTCACAGTCCTGAAGCTTTCTTT; CDR3aa: CASSEGSHSPEAFF
j_gene: TRBJ1-1; v_gene: TRBV19; abundance: NA; d_gene: NA; CDR3nt: TGTGCCAGTAGTAGGTCCCGAGACAGTTTCGGAGCTTTCTTT; CDR3aa: CASSRSRDSFGAFF
j_gene: TRBJ2-1; v_gene: TRBV7-2; abundance: many; d_gene: NA; CDR3nt: TGTGCCAGCAGCTTAGACAACTACAATGAGCAGTTCTTC; CDR3aa: CASSLDNYNEQFF
j_gene: TRBJ2-1; v_gene: TRBV27; abundance: NA; d_gene: NA; CDR3nt: TGTGCCAGCAGTGCTAGATCCAATGAGCAGTTCTTC; CDR3aa: CASSARSNEQFF
j_gene: TRBJ2-3; v_gene: TRBV30; abundance: NA; d_gene: NA; CDR3nt: TGTGCCTGGAGTTTTACGGGGCTTAGCACAGATACGCAGTATTTT; CDR3aa: CAWSFTGLSTDTQYF
j_gene: TRBJ2-3; v_gene: TRBV20-1; abundance: NA; d_gene: TRBD2; CDR3nt: TGCAGTGCTAGACCGCCAGCGGGAGTGTCGGATACGCAGTATTTT; CDR3aa: CSARPPAGVSDTQYF
j_gene: TRBJ2-1; v_gene: TRBV20-1; abundance: NA; d_gene: NA; CDR3nt: TGCAGTGCTCCGGGGACGGTGAACAATGAGCAGTTCTTC; CDR3aa: CSAPGTVNNEQFF
j_gene: TRBJ2-1; v_gene: TRBV7-9; abundance: NA; d_gene: NA; CDR3nt: TGTGCCAGCAGCTTAACCTACGATGAGCAGTTCTTC; CDR3aa: CASSLTYDEQFF
j_gene: TRBJ1-1; v_gene: TRBV14; abundance: few; d_gene: TRBD1; CDR3nt: TGTGCCAGCAGCCAAAACAGGGGTGGGGGCACTGAAGCTTTCTTT; CDR3aa: CASSQNRGGGTEAFF
j_gene: TRBJ2-2; v_gene: TRBV7-6; abundance: NA; d_gene: TRBD2; CDR3nt: TGTGCCAGCAGCTCCGGCCGGGGGGGGGGAAACACCGGGGAGCTGTTTTTT; CDR3aa: CASSSGRGGGNTGELFF
j_gene: TRBJ2-1; v_gene: TRBV20-1; abundance: NA; d_gene: TRBD2; CDR3nt: TGCAGTGCTCTTAGCGGGAGAGTCGGCAATGAGCAGTTCTTC; CDR3aa: CSALSGRVGNEQFF
j_gene: TRBJ2-1; v_gene: TRBV15; abundance: few; d_gene: NA; CDR3nt: TGTGCCACCAGCAGAGGGTCAGGGAGGAATCACAATGAGCAGTTCTTC; CDR3aa: CATSRGSGRNHNEQFF
j_gene: TRBJ1-6; v_gene: TRBV7-9; abundance: NA; d_gene: TRBD1; CDR3nt: TGTGCCAGCAGCCCACCGGGGACAGGAGTTTCACCCCTCCACTTT; CDR3aa: CASSPPGTGVSPLHF
j_gene: TRBJ2-7; v_gene: TRBV20-1; abundance: NA; d_gene: NA; CDR3nt: TGCAGTGCTAACACGGCATCCGGAGGAGACTCCTACGAGCAGTACTTC; CDR3aa: CSANTASGGDSYEQYF
j_gene: TRBJ2-7; v_gene: TRBV30; abundance: many; d_gene: TRBD1; CDR3nt: TGTGCCTGGAGTCGGGGGACAGGGGCCGACGAGCAGTACTTC; CDR3aa: CAWSRGTGADEQYF
j_gene: TRBJ2-1; v_gene: TRBV28; abundance: many; d_gene: TRBD2; CDR3nt: TGTGCCAGCAGTTCCTCGACTAGCGCGCAGTTCTTC; CDR3aa: CASSSSTSAQFF
j_gene: TRBJ2-5; v_gene: TRBV28; abundance: many; d_gene: TRBD2; CDR3nt: TGTGCCAGCAGTCCAAATAGCGGGAGGGGTGAGACCCAGTACTTC; CDR3aa: CASSPNSGRGETQYF
j_gene: TRBJ2-7; v_gene: TRBV7-9; abundance: NA; d_gene: TRBD1; CDR3nt: TGTGCCAGCAGCCCGGTCAGGGGGCCCTACGAGCAGTACTTC; CDR3aa: CASSPVRGPYEQYF
j_gene: TRBJ2-1; v_gene: TRBV6-1; abundance: many; d_gene: NA; CDR3nt: TGTGCCAGCACGCCTGACGTCGAGAACTACATCTACAATGAGCAGTTCTTC; CDR3aa: CASTPDVENYIYNEQFF
j_gene: TRBJ1-1; v_gene: TRBV12-3/TRBV12-4; abundance: many; d_gene: TRBD1; CDR3nt: TGTGCCAGCAGCGGACAGGGAGGCACTGAAGCTTTCTTT; CDR3aa: CASSGQGGTEAFF
j_gene: TRBJ2-2; v_gene: TRBV28; abundance: many; d_gene: NA; CDR3nt: TGTGCCAGCAGTCCAAGGACGGGAGACACCGGGGAGCTGTTTTTT; CDR3aa: CASSPRTGDTGELFF
j_gene: TRBJ1-5; v_gene: TRBV27; abundance: NA; d_gene: NA; CDR3nt: TGTGCCAGCAGTTTTGAGGGGGTCAATCAGCCCCAGCATTTT; CDR3aa: CASSFEGVNQPQHF
j_gene: TRBJ2-1; v_gene: TRBV6-2/TRBV6-3; abundance: NA; d_gene: NA; CDR3nt: TGTGCCAGCAGTTACGAGACGGGGGTTCTTTACAATGAGCAGTTCTTC; CDR3aa: CASSYETGVLYNEQFF
j_gene: TRBJ1-2; v_gene: TRBV3-1; abundance: NA; d_gene: NA; CDR3nt: TGTGCCAGCAGCCAAGATCGCGTCGCCAACTATGGCTACACCTTC; CDR3aa: CASSQDRVANYGYTF
j_gene: TRBJ1-2; v_gene: TRBV6-6; abundance: many; d_gene: TRBD1; CDR3nt: TGTGCCAGCAGTTACGACAGGGGGAATGGCTACACCTTC; CDR3aa: CASSYDRGNGYTF
j_gene: TRBJ1-1; v_gene: TRBV18; abundance: many; d_gene: NA; CDR3nt: TGTGCCAGCTCTCCGATGGGGAACACTGAAGCTTTCTTT; CDR3aa: CASSPMGNTEAFF
j_gene: TRBJ2-7; v_gene: TRBV6-1; abundance: few; d_gene: NA; CDR3nt: TGTGCCAGCGGTCACGAGCAGTACTTC; CDR3aa: CASGHEQYF
j_gene: TRBJ2-1; v_gene: TRBV11-3; abundance: NA; d_gene: TRBD1; CDR3nt: TGTGCCAGCAGCCACACCCCGACAGGGTACTACAATGAGCAGTTCTTC; CDR3aa: CASSHTPTGYYNEQFF
j_gene: TRBJ2-3; v_gene: TRBV5-1; abundance: many; d_gene: TRBD2; CDR3nt: TGCGCCAGCAGCGTAACCACCGGGACTAGGGGCGGCACAGATACGCAGTATTTT; CDR3aa: CASSVTTGTRGGTDTQYF
j_gene: TRBJ2-7; v_gene: TRBV30; abundance: many; d_gene: TRBD1; CDR3nt: TGTGCCTGGAGTGTAGGACAGGGGCCGAGGGCCTACGAGCAGTACTTC; CDR3aa: CAWSVGQGPRAYEQYF
j_gene: TRBJ2-7; v_gene: TRBV10-3; abundance: many; d_gene: TRBD2; CDR3nt: TGTGCCACCTGGGTAGCGGGATCCTACGAGCAGTACTTC; CDR3aa: CATWVAGSYEQYF
j_gene: TRBJ1-1; v_gene: TRBV4-3; abundance: NA; d_gene: TRBD1; CDR3nt: TGCGCCAGCAGCCAAGAGAATTTTCCCGCGACAGGGGGGAACACTGAAGCTTTCTTT; CDR3aa: CASSQENFPATGGNTEAFF
j_gene: TRBJ2-3; v_gene: TRBV7-9; abundance: many; d_gene: TRBD2; CDR3nt: TGTGCCAGCAGTTCTCTAGCGGAAAAGGATACGCAGTATTTT; CDR3aa: CASSSLAEKDTQYF
j_gene: TRBJ2-5; v_gene: TRBV20-1; abundance: many; d_gene: TRBD1; CDR3nt: TGCAGTGCAAACGTCCGACAGGGGTCACAAGAGACCCAGTACTTC; CDR3aa: CSANVRQGSQETQYF
j_gene: TRBJ2-2; v_gene: TRBV19; abundance: few; d_gene: NA; CDR3nt: TGTGCCAGTAGTATTGCTATCTTCGCCACCGGGGAGCTGTTTTTT; CDR3aa: CASSIAIFATGELFF
j_gene: TRBJ1-1; v_gene: TRBV30; abundance: many; d_gene: NA; CDR3nt: TGTGCCTGGAGTGTAGTCCGGGCTACTGAAGCTTTCTTT; CDR3aa: CAWSVVRATEAFF
j_gene: TRBJ1-1; v_gene: TRBV20-1; abundance: many; d_gene: NA; CDR3nt: TGCAGTGCTAGACGGCAGGGAAACACTGAAGCTTTCTTT; CDR3aa: CSARRQGNTEAFF
j_gene: TRBJ1-2; v_gene: TRBV27; abundance: many; d_gene: TRBD1; CDR3nt: TGTGCCAGCAGTTTAAGGGACAGGGGGCGAGATGGCTACACCTTC; CDR3aa: CASSLRDRGRDGYTF